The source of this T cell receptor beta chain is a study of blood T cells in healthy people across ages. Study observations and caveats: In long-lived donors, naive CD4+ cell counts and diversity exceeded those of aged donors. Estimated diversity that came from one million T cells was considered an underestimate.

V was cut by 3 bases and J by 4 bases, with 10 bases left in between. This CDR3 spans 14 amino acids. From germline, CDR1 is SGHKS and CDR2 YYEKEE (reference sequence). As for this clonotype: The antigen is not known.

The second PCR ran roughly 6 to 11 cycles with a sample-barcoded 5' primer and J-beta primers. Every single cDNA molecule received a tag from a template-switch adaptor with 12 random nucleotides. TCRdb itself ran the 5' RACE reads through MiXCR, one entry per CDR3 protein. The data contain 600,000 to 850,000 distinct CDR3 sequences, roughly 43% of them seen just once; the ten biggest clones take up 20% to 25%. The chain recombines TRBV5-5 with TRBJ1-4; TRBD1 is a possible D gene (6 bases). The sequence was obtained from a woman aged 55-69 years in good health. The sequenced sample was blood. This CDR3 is CASSSGAINEKLFF. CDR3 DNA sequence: TGTGCCAGCAGCTCAGGGGCGATTAATGAAAAACTGTTTTTT.